Following are 30 T cell receptor beta chains from one sample sequenced in a study of T-cell memory formation after mild COVID-19. TCRdb processed the 5' RACE reads anew with MiXCR; each CDR3 protein has one entry. The sample consists of approximately 570,000 distinct CDR3 sequences, about a sixth of them appearing once. Sequencing used PBMCs or a T cell subset sorted from them (not recorded which). These receptors were taken from an adult woman who had mild COVID-19 (a few samples of this study predate the infection). Cell type and time point are not known.

In its sample, this clonotype was seen a few times. The chain recombines TRBV12-3 or TRBV12-4 with TRBJ2-1; 8 positions agree with TRBD2. J gave up 6 bases and V 2 bases, and 3 bases lay outside the gene matches. This CDR3 contains 14 residues. The chain's CDR3 is CASSLKRGLNEQFF. CDR3 in DNA: TGTGCCAGCAGTTTAAAGCGGGGGCTCAATGAGCAGTTCTTC.

This clonotype was seen only a few times. V is TRBV4-3 and J is TRBJ2-1; 9 nucleotides align to TRBD2. The junction had 4 bases not matched to a gene; V was cut back by 3 bases and J by 4 bases. Germline CDR1 is LGHNA and CDR2 is YSLEER. The CDR3 has 15 residues. The DNA for the CDR3 is TGCGCCAGCAGCCAGGGACTAGCCAGATACAATGAGCAGTTCTTC. As protein: CASSQGLARYNEQFF.

This chain uses TRBV20-1 with TRBJ1-1; D not certain. The CDR3 runs to 14 residues. Germline CDR1 reads DFQATT; CDR2 reads SNEGSKA (reference sequence). The germline V and J ends were trimmed by 0 bases and 1 base, with 9 bases remaining between them. In DNA, the CDR3 is TGCAGTGCTAGAGATGAGGGAAAGAACACTGAAGCTTTCTTT. Amino acids: CSARDEGKNTEAFF.

The chain is built from TRBV5-6 and TRBJ2-5, with 7 bases identical to TRBD1. V shed 1 base, J shed 3 bases, and the junction held 6 bases outside the gene matches. The CDR3 has 15 residues. Germline V gene lookup returns CDR1 SGHDT and CDR2 YYEEEE. CDR3 nucleotide sequence: TGTGCCAGCAGCTTGTTCAGGGGGATAAAAGAGACCCAGTACTTC. Translated: CASSLFRGIKETQYF.

The CDR3 is CASSLDPRKDYDGANVLTF. For the CDR3, the DNA is TGTGCCAGCAGCTTAGACCCTCGGAAAGATTATGACGGGGCCAACGTCCTGACTTTC. The rearrangement uses TRBV7-6 and TRBJ2-6; no reliable D call. V shed 1 base and J shed 4 bases, with 20 bases lying between them. The germline CDR1 and CDR2 sequences are SGHVS and FNYEAQ. The CDR3 consists of 19 residues. The variable domain in full, completed from reference TRBV7-6 and TRBJ2-6, reads GAGVSQSPRYKVTKRGQDVALRCDPISGHVSLYWYRQALGQGPEFLTYFNYEAQQDKSGLPNDRFSAERPEGSISTLTIQRTEQRDSAMYRCASSLDPRKDYDGANVLTFGAGSRLTVL.

This clonotype appeared many times. The gene calls are TRBV20-1 and TRBJ1-1; a possible D gene is TRBD1 (5 bases). Per germline, CDR1 DFQATT and CDR2 SNEGSKA (reference sequence). V was shortened by 3 bases and J by 7 bases, with 9 bases between the two germline ends. The CDR3 spans 11 residues. CDR3 amino acids: CSASQGIEAFF. In DNA, the CDR3 is TGCAGTGCTAGTCAGGGAATTGAAGCTTTCTTT.

This clonotype appeared a few times. The V and J genes are TRBV3-1 and TRBJ1-1, with D hard to call. Germline CDR1 and CDR2: LGHDT and YNNKEL (reference sequence). Trimming shortened V by 4 bases and J by 5 bases, and 11 bases separated the two germline ends. The CDR3 extends over 13 amino acids. The CDR3 sequence is CASSLKGRTEAFF. CDR3 sequence (DNA): TGTGCCAGCAGCCTTAAGGGTAGGACTGAAGCTTTCTTT.

This clonotype was seen repeatedly, ten times or more. The chain has TRBV11-2 and TRBJ2-7; no firm D call. Trimming took off 5 bases at V and 2 bases at J, with 16 bases between the two ends. Germline lookup yields CDR1 SGHAT and CDR2 FQNNGV. This CDR3 contains 15 residues. The CDR3 protein is CASSVPFRQAYEQYF. The CDR3 DNA follows: TGTGCCAGCAGCGTCCCGTTTCGACAAGCCTACGAGCAGTACTTC.

This chain uses TRBV9 with TRBJ2-7, with 8 bases fitting TRBD2. This CDR3 is built from 13 residues. Per the germline V gene, CDR1 is SGDLS and CDR2 is YYNGEE. The junction had 8 bases not matched to a gene; V was cut back by 7 bases and J by 5 bases. The CDR3 DNA follows: TGTGCCAGCGGAGGACTAGCCCCTCACGAGCAGTACTTC. Amino acids: CASGGLAPHEQYF.

This clonotype has more than one count but fewer than ten. The rearrangement links TRBV5-1 to TRBJ2-5, with 9 bases aligning to TRBD2. Germline lookup yields CDR1 SGHRS and CDR2 YFSETQ. There are 15 residues in the CDR3. V gave up 0 bases and J gave up 5 bases; unmatched junction bases: 5. CDR3 sequence: CASSLGTSVYETQYF. In DNA, the CDR3 is TGCGCCAGCAGCTTGGGGACTAGCGTGTACGAGACCCAGTACTTC.

The chain combines TRBV20-1 with TRBJ1-5, with D tentatively TRBD1 (6 bases). CDR1 is DFQATT and CDR2 is SNEGSKA in the germline V gene (reference sequence). The CDR3 totals 13 residues. Trimming pared 3 bases from V and 5 bases from J, leaving 11 bases between. The CDR3 here is CSASQGNDQPQHF. The CDR3 nucleotides read TGCAGTGCTAGCCAGGGGAATGATCAGCCCCAGCATTTT.

This clonotype was picked up a small number of times. V and J are TRBV29-1 and TRBJ1-1, with D perhaps TRBD1 (6 bases). Trimming took off 4 bases at V and 4 bases at J, with 19 bases between the two ends. Germline CDR1 and CDR2: SQVTM and ANQGSEA. The length of the CDR3 is 15 residues. CDR3 nucleotide sequence: TGCAGCGTTGGACTGGGTTCGTCAGGGGTCACTGAAGCTTTCTTT. Amino acid sequence: CSVGLGSSGVTEAFF.

V usage is TRBV5-5 and J usage is TRBJ2-3; D is unresolved. V shed 5 bases and J shed 3 bases, with 13 bases lying between them. CDR3 length equals 14 residues. The V gene's germline CDR1 is SGHKS and CDR2 YYEKEE (reference sequence). The CDR3 coding sequence is TGTGCCAGCAGTTTGATACAGAGAACAGATACGCAGTATTTT. This codes for CASSLIQRTDTQYF.

The gene calls are TRBV7-8 and TRBJ1-5; the D gene is possibly TRBD1 (5 bases). Per the germline V gene, CDR1 is SGHVS and CDR2 is FQNEAQ. The CDR3 contains 13 residues. CDR3 protein: CATGPGGNQPQHF. For the CDR3, the DNA is TGTGCTACGGGACCCGGGGGGAATCAGCCCCAGCATTTT.

The chain employs TRBV5-5 and TRBJ2-7; the match to TRBD1 covers 7 bases. CDR1 is SGHKS, CDR2 YYEKEE, per germline (reference sequence). The CDR3 is 17 amino acids. V gave up 4 bases and J gave up 0 bases; unmatched junction bases: 13. The DNA of the CDR3 is TGTGCCAGCAGCCCTGCAAACAGGGGATTTAGCTCCTACGAGCAGTACTTC. It encodes CASSPANRGFSSYEQYF.

This chain uses TRBV6-6 with TRBJ1-1; D is perhaps TRBD1 (6 bases). This CDR3 is built from 16 residues. Trimming took off 10 bases at V and 1 base at J, with 22 bases between the two ends. Germline V gives CDR1 MNHNY, CDR2 SVGAGI (reference sequence). CDR3 in amino acids: CATSATQTGANTEAFF. Here the CDR3 DNA reads TGTGCCACCTCCGCCACTCAGACAGGCGCGAACACTGAAGCTTTCTTT.

The chain employs TRBV10-3 and TRBJ2-3; 7 bases align to TRBD1. The CDR3 is made up of 17 amino acids. V trimming: 6 bases; J trimming: 0 bases; junction bases outside the gene matches: 12. Germline V CDR1 and CDR2: ENHRY, SYGVKD. The CDR3 region is CAIRYNTGAQSTDTQYF. CDR3 DNA: TGTGCCATCAGATATAATACAGGGGCCCAGAGCACAGATACGCAGTATTTT.

V and J are TRBV27 and TRBJ2-3; TRBD2 is a possible D gene (5 bases). This CDR3 has 13 residues. From germline, CDR1 is MNHEY and CDR2 SMNVEV (reference sequence). The V end lost 2 bases, the J end lost 10 bases, and 13 bases lay between the germline ends. The CDR3, as DNA: TGTGCCAGCAGTTTACGACCCGGGAATGCGCAGTATTTT. Amino acids: CASSLRPGNAQYF.

There are a few counts of this clonotype. This rearrangement joins TRBV18 to TRBJ2-5; D possibly corresponds to TRBD2 (5 bases). V gave up 0 bases and J gave up 2 bases, with 10 bases separating them. The germline V gene has CDR1 KGHSH and CDR2 LQKENI. The length of the CDR3 is 15 residues. The CDR3 spells CASSPPMREQETQYF. In nucleotides, the CDR3 is TGTGCCAGCTCACCACCGATGAGGGAACAAGAGACCCAGTACTTC.

The gene calls are TRBV7-6 and TRBJ1-1; possibly TRBD1 for D (5 bases). The CDR3 covers 15 residues. Germline V gene lookup returns CDR1 SGHVS and CDR2 FNYEAQ. V lost 5 bases and J lost 2, with 15 bases in between. The CDR3 DNA sequence: TGTGCCAGCAGCCTCAGCGGCGGGGCAAACACTGAAGCTTTCTTT. Its translation: CASSLSGGANTEAFF. Using reference TRBV7-6 and TRBJ1-1 for the parts outside the CDR3, the full variable domain is GAGVSQSPRYKVTKRGQDVALRCDPISGHVSLYWYRQALGQGPEFLTYFNYEAQQDKSGLPNDRFSAERPEGSISTLTIQRTEQRDSAMYRCASSLSGGANTEAFFGQGTRLTVV.

This clonotype was observed a few times. The V gene is TRBV7-9, the J gene TRBJ2-1; D may match TRBD1 or TRBD2 (5 bases each). V was shortened by 9 bases and J by 6 bases, with 9 bases between the two germline ends. The V gene's germline CDR1 is SEHNR and CDR2 FQNEAQ (reference sequence). This CDR3 contains 11 residues. DNA for the CDR3: TGTGCCAGTCGGGGACGCAATGAGCAGTTCTTC. Its translation: CASRGRNEQFF. The whole variable domain, remainder taken from reference TRBV7-9 and TRBJ2-1, is DTGVSQNPRHKITKRGQNVTFRCDPISEHNRLYWYRQTLGQGPEFLTYFQNEAQLEKSRLLSDRFSAERPKGSFSTLEIQRTEQGDSAMYLCASRGRNEQFFGPGTRLTVL.

This clonotype turned up a few times. The chain employs TRBV7-3 and TRBJ2-1; no clear D. Trimming removed 5 bases from V and 8 bases from J, with 10 bases in between. The CDR3 totals 12 residues. Germline lookup yields CDR1 SGHTA and CDR2 FQGTGA. The CDR3, as DNA: TGTGCCAGCAGCCCCGGAAGTGATGAGCAGTTCTTC. Translation gives CASSPGSDEQFF.

This chain links TRBV7-9 with TRBJ2-1, with 7 bases matching TRBD1. With V trimmed by 2 bases and J by 7 bases, 5 bases remained unmatched. This CDR3 has 14 amino acids. Looked up from germline, CDR1 is SEHNR and CDR2 is FQNEAQ (reference sequence). The CDR3 reads CASSLSGTANEQFF. The DNA for the CDR3 is TGTGCCAGCAGCTTATCTGGGACAGCGAATGAGCAGTTCTTC. The full variable domain, its missing parts supplied by reference TRBV7-9 and TRBJ2-1, is DTGVSQNPRHKITKRGQNVTFRCDPISEHNRLYWYRQTLGQGPEFLTYFQNEAQLEKSRLLSDRFSAERPKGSFSTLEIQRTEQGDSAMYLCASSLSGTANEQFFGPGTRLTVL.

This clonotype was counted between two and nine times. V gene TRBV6-1 combines with J gene TRBJ1-6; 10 bases line up with TRBD1. The CDR3 runs 15 residues. V was clipped by 1 base and J by 9 bases; unmatched bases: 3. Germline CDR1 MNHNS, CDR2 SASEGT. CDR3 sequence: CASSEGQGAFSPLHF. The CDR3 DNA is TGTGCCAGCAGTGAAGGACAGGGGGCTTTTTCACCCCTCCACTTT.

The chain couples TRBV12-3 or TRBV12-4 to TRBJ1-1; 7 positions match TRBD1. The CDR3 extends over 14 amino acids. After removal of 3 bases from V and 6 bases from J, the junction contained 7 bases not matched to a gene. The CDR3 loop is CASSFLGGDSEAFF. The CDR3 coding sequence is TGTGCCAGCAGTTTTTTAGGGGGCGACTCTGAAGCTTTCTTT.

The rearrangement uses TRBV19 and TRBJ2-7, with D maybe TRBD2 (6 bases). Germline V lookup: CDR1 LNHDA, CDR2 SQIVND (reference sequence). Trimming took off 4 bases at V and 6 bases at J, with 22 bases between the two ends. The CDR3 covers 16 residues. The CDR3 DNA is TGTGCCAGTAGTAGTATTTCGGCGGGAAATGCGGGCGAGCAGTACTTC. Translated, it gives CASSSISAGNAGEQYF.

V is TRBV7-6 and J is TRBJ2-5; TRBD2 aligns across 7 bases. J lost 7 bases, V lost 1 base, and 9 bases had no gene match. The CDR3 sequence is 15 residues long. Germline CDR1 SGHVS, CDR2 FNYEAQ. As DNA, the CDR3 is TGTGCCAGCAGCTTAGACCGGGACTATTACGGGACCCAGTACTTC. It yields the protein CASSLDRDYYGTQYF.

This clonotype was seen a handful of times. The V call is TRBV12-3 or TRBV12-4, the J call TRBJ2-1; TRBD1 matches at 7 bases. V trimming: 6 bases; J trimming: 9 bases; junction bases outside the gene matches: 5. The CDR3 has 12 residues. CDR3 sequence (DNA): TGTGCCAGCAGGACCGACAGGGCTGAGCAGTTCTTC. Encoded protein: CASRTDRAEQFF.

This clonotype showed up just a few times. This rearrangement joins TRBV7-8 to TRBJ2-7; 10 positions match TRBD2. The V gene end was trimmed by 7 bases and the J gene end by 0 bases; junction bases not matched to a gene: 9. Per germline, CDR1 SGHVS and CDR2 FQNEAQ. CDR3 length: 16 amino acids. As DNA, the CDR3 is TGTGCCAGCAACGGACTAGCGGCCGCTGCCTCCTACGAGCAGTACTTC. Translated, it gives CASNGLAAAASYEQYF.

This clonotype was picked up a small number of times. V usage is TRBV19 and J usage is TRBJ2-1, with D possibly being TRBD1 or TRBD2 (6 bases each). Looked up from germline, CDR1 is LNHDA and CDR2 is SQIVND (reference sequence). The CDR3 covers 14 residues. Trimming took 5 bases from V and 4 from J, leaving 12 bases between them. The CDR3 protein is CASSWGARYNEQFF. CDR3 DNA sequence: TGTGCCAGTAGTTGGGGGGCTCGGTACAATGAGCAGTTCTTC.